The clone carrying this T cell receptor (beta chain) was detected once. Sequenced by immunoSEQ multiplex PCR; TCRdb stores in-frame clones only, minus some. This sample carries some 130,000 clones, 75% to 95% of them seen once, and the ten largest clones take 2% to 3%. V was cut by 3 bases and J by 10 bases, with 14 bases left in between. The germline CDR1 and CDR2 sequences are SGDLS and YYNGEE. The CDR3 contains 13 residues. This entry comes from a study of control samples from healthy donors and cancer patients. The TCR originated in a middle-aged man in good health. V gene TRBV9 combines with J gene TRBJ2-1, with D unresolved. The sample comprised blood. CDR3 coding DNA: TGTGCCAGCAGCGCCACATTTGACGGGGAGCAGTTCTTC. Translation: CASSATFDGEQFF.